This TCR beta chain is from a study of control samples from healthy donors and cancer patients. Germline V gene lookup returns CDR1 LNHDA and CDR2 SQIVND (reference sequence). V lost 4 bases and J 8 bases, leaving 18 bases between the germline ends. This CDR3 is built from 15 residues. Clones were read by immunoSEQ multiplex PCR, and TCRdb kept only the in-frame ones, dropping some. This sample has 80,000 or so clones, with less than 95% found just once. The TCR originated in a woman aged 40 to 50 in good health. This sequence joins TRBV19 and TRBJ2-1; TRBD2 might be the D (5 bases). Material for sequencing was blood. DNA for the CDR3: TGTGCCAGTAGTACCCCCCTAGGGAGCGTCGATGAGCAGTTCTTC. Its translation is CASSTPLGSVDEQFF.